This is a list of T cell receptor beta chains from one sample in a study of blood T cells in healthy people across ages. TCRdb redid the calling of the 5' RACE reads with MiXCR, one entry per CDR3 protein. The sample holds about 1,500,000 distinct CDR3 sequences, approximately 28% seen once. The sequenced sample consisted of blood. The origin of the receptors is a woman aged 25 to 45 in good health. CDR3s include the opening cysteine and the closing phenylalanine or tryptophan. D genes are given only for firm matches. The size of a clone is reported for some rows only, either as once, few or many, or as a class for expanded clones.

TRBV10-2	TRBJ1-2	NA	NA	CASSEVSPENGYTF	TGCGCCAGCAGTGAGGTCTCCCCCGAAAATGGCTACACCTTC
TRBV2	TRBJ2-1	NA	NA	CASRDRQSNEQFF	TGTGCCAGCAGGGATCGACAGAGCAATGAGCAGTTCTTC
TRBV10-3	TRBJ2-5	NA	NA	CAISRTVQETQYF	TGTGCCATCTCGCGGACGGTTCAAGAGACCCAGTACTTC
TRBV5-6	TRBJ2-7	TRBD1	few	CASSSFGDRGAYEQYF	TGTGCCAGCAGCTCGTTCGGGGACAGGGGTGCCTACGAGCAGTACTTC
TRBV5-1	TRBJ2-5	TRBD2	NA	CASRSTSGSQETQYF	TGCGCCAGCAGGTCTACTAGCGGGTCTCAAGAGACCCAGTACTTC
TRBV24-1	TRBJ2-6	NA	NA	CATSDRGFSGANVLTF	TGTGCCACCAGTGATCGGGGATTCTCTGGGGCCAACGTCCTGACTTTC
TRBV29-1	TRBJ1-5	TRBD1	NA	CSVGQGVNQPQHF	TGCAGCGTCGGACAGGGAGTAAATCAGCCCCAGCATTTT
TRBV5-1	TRBJ1-3	TRBD1	NA	CASSLPGTGKNTIYF	TGCGCCAGCAGCTTGCCCGGGACAGGGAAGAACACCATATATTTT
TRBV12-3/TRBV12-4	TRBJ2-3	NA	NA	CASRGGWGKDAQYF	TGTGCCAGCAGAGGGGGATGGGGAAAGGATGCGCAGTATTTT
TRBV6-1	TRBJ2-7	TRBD1	few	CASSERDSVDEQYF	TGTGCCAGCAGTGAACGGGACAGTGTGGACGAGCAGTACTTC
TRBV6-5	TRBJ2-6	NA	NA	CASSPPLGANVLTF	TGTGCCAGCAGCCCCCCCCTTGGGGCCAACGTCCTGACTTTC
TRBV20-1	TRBJ2-4	TRBD2	few	CSAAIAGAKNIQYF	TGCAGTGCCGCGATAGCGGGGGCCAAAAACATTCAGTACTTC
TRBV7-3	TRBJ1-1	NA	NA	CASSPDPGTKAFF	TGTGCCAGCAGCCCCGACCCCGGCACTAAAGCTTTCTTT
TRBV20-1	TRBJ2-4	NA	NA	CSAKSVTEKNIQYF	TGCAGTGCTAAGTCCGTGACTGAGAAAAACATTCAGTACTTC
TRBV10-2	TRBJ2-1	NA	few	CASSESSGRSYYNEQFF	TGCGCCAGCAGTGAGTCATCGGGCAGGTCTTACTACAATGAGCAGTTCTTC
TRBV20-1	TRBJ2-1	NA	NA	CSASRVALNEQFF	TGCAGTGCTTCCCGGGTAGCTCTCAATGAGCAGTTCTTC
TRBV21-1	TRBJ2-1	NA	few	CAGSSVGPQSYNEQFF	TGTGCCGGCAGCAGCGTCGGGCCTCAGAGCTACAATGAGCAGTTCTTC
TRBV20-1	TRBJ2-1	TRBD2	NA	CRAEASGISNEQFF	TGCAGGGCTGAGGCTAGCGGGATTTCGAATGAGCAGTTCTTC
TRBV27	TRBJ1-1	NA	NA	CASTPYSRGLGSTEAFF	TGTGCCAGCACCCCTTACTCCCGGGGGCTCGGAAGCACTGAAGCTTTCTTT
TRBV5-6	TRBJ2-7	TRBD1	NA	CASSRDRVNEQYF	TGTGCCAGCAGCCGGGACAGGGTGAACGAGCAGTACTTC
TRBV5-5	TRBJ1-2	NA	NA	CASSLWRYGYTF	TGTGCCAGCAGCTTGTGGCGCTATGGCTACACCTTC
TRBV6-6	TRBJ2-1	NA	NA	CASSSAGPTNEQFF	TGTGCCAGCAGTTCCGCAGGGCCCACCAATGAGCAGTTCTTC
TRBV7-2	TRBJ1-1	NA	NA	CASSLNRLNTEAFF	TGTGCCAGCAGCTTAAACAGATTGAACACTGAAGCTTTCTTT
TRBV25-1	TRBJ2-4	NA	many	CASSEVSAAKNIQYF	TGTGCCAGCAGTGAAGTGTCCGCAGCCAAAAACATTCAGTACTTC
TRBV5-1	TRBJ2-1	TRBD2	NA	CASAGESGSSYNEQFF	TGCGCCAGCGCGGGGGAGAGCGGGAGCTCCTACAATGAGCAGTTCTTC
TRBV20-1	TRBJ2-7	TRBD1	many	CSAPGQGAHEQYF	TGCAGTGCGCCGGGACAGGGGGCCCACGAGCAGTACTTC
TRBV5-1	TRBJ1-1	NA	few	CASTSGTRNTEAFF	TGCGCCAGCACCTCCGGGACACGGAACACTGAAGCTTTCTTT
TRBV12-3/TRBV12-4	TRBJ2-5	TRBD2	NA	CASSLVSGRGEETQYF	TGTGCCAGCAGTTTAGTGAGCGGGAGGGGGGAAGAGACCCAGTACTTC
TRBV20-1	TRBJ1-2	NA	NA	CSASFGSYGYTF	TGCAGTGCTAGTTTCGGAAGCTATGGCTACACCTTC
TRBV27	TRBJ1-1	TRBD1	NA	CASSLLGQGVAFF	TGTGCCAGCAGTTTATTGGGGCAGGGGGTAGCTTTCTTT
TRBV20-1	TRBJ2-5	TRBD2	NA	CSAIAREGTQYF	TGCAGTGCTATCGCCAGGGAGGGGACCCAGTACTTC
TRBV7-9	TRBJ2-1	TRBD2	NA	CASSFPPGLAGVYNEQFF	TGTGCCAGCAGCTTTCCTCCGGGACTAGCGGGGGTTTACAATGAGCAGTTCTTC
TRBV7-9	TRBJ2-7	TRBD1	many	CASSRIGTESTYEQYF	TGTGCCAGCAGCCGAATAGGGACAGAATCCACCTACGAGCAGTACTTC
TRBV3-1	TRBJ2-1	TRBD2	NA	CASSHISGGRKDEQFF	TGTGCCAGCAGCCACATTAGCGGGGGCCGGAAGGATGAGCAGTTCTTC
TRBV2	TRBJ2-7	TRBD1	NA	CASRKQGVSSYEQYF	TGTGCCAGCAGGAAGCAGGGGGTTAGCTCCTACGAGCAGTACTTC
TRBV5-8	TRBJ2-7	NA	NA	CASYRQGYEQYF	TGTGCCAGCTATCGGCAGGGTTACGAGCAGTACTTC
TRBV7-9	TRBJ1-1	NA	NA	CAGSLGRGETEAFF	TGTGCCGGCAGCCTCGGTAGAGGGGAGACTGAAGCTTTCTTT
TRBV14	TRBJ1-1	TRBD1	NA	CASSQIQGIGTEAFF	TGTGCCAGCAGCCAAATACAGGGGATTGGCACTGAAGCTTTCTTT
TRBV28	TRBJ2-1	NA	NA	CASSIYIMPPYEQFF	TGTGCCAGTAGTATATATATAATGCCCCCATATGAGCAGTTCTTC
TRBV18	TRBJ2-1	TRBD1	few	CASSPPGTDNNEQFF	TGTGCCAGCTCACCTCCCGGGACAGATAACAATGAGCAGTTCTTC
TRBV5-1	TRBJ2-5	NA	NA	CASSPDSQRETQYF	TGCGCCAGCAGCCCGGACTCCCAACGGGAGACCCAGTACTTC
TRBV4-2	TRBJ2-1	TRBD2	many	CASSYGSGASNRLSYNEQFF	TGTGCCAGCAGCTACGGGAGCGGGGCTTCCAACCGTCTTTCCTACAATGAGCAGTTCTTC
TRBV30	TRBJ2-5	NA	few	CAWLRLGKQETQYF	TGTGCCTGGTTAAGACTGGGAAAACAAGAGACCCAGTACTTC
TRBV5-1	TRBJ2-5	TRBD2	few	CASSWTSGGAQETQYF	TGCGCCAGCAGCTGGACTAGCGGGGGGGCCCAGGAGACCCAGTACTTC
TRBV7-8	TRBJ1-5	TRBD1	NA	CASSFGRLGTGVSNQPQHF	TGTGCCAGCAGCTTTGGTCGGCTAGGGACAGGGGTCAGCAATCAGCCCCAGCATTTT
TRBV20-1	TRBJ1-5	NA	NA	CSATRQVKGSQHF	TGCAGTGCTACCAGACAGGTCAAGGGTTCCCAGCATTTT
TRBV29-1	TRBJ1-2	NA	many	CSVGRRRGQALDKGYTF	TGCAGCGTTGGCCGTCGCCGAGGTCAGGCCTTAGATAAAGGCTACACCTTC